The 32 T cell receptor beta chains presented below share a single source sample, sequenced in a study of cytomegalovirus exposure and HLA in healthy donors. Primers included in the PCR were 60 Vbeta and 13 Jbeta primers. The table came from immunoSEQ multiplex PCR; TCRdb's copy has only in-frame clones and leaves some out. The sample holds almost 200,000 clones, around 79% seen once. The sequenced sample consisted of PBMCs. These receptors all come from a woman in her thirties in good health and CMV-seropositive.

For the CDR3, the DNA is TGCGCCAGCAGCCAACCTAGGGACAGGGATGAAAAACTGTTTTTT. Protein sequence: CASSQPRDRDEKLFF. The chain links TRBV4-1 to TRBJ1-4; TRBD1 matches 9 bases. The CDR3 runs to 15 residues. The germline V gene encodes CDR1 MGHRA and CDR2 YSYEKL. With 2 bases clipped from V and 6 bases from J, the junction kept 4 bases outside the gene matches.

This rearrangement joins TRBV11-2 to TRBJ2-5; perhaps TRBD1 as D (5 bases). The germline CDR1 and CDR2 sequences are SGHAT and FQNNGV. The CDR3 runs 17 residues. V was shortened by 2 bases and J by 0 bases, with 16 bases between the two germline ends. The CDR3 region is CASSLPQGHPNQETQYF. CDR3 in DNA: TGTGCCAGCAGCTTACCCCAGGGTCACCCCAACCAAGAGACCCAGTACTTC.

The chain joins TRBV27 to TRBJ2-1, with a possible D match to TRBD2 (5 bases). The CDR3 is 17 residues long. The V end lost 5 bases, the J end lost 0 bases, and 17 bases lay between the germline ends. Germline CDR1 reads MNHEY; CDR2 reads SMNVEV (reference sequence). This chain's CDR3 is CASSPLGGASSYNEQFF. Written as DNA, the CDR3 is TGTGCCAGCAGTCCTCTTGGAGGAGCTAGCTCCTACAATGAGCAGTTCTTC.

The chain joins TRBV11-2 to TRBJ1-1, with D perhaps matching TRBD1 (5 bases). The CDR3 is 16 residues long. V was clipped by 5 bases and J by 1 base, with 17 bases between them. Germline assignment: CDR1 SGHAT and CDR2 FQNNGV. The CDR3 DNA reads TGTGCCAGCAGCCCCACGCAGGGCTATGCGAACACTGAAGCTTTCTTT. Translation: CASSPTQGYANTEAFF.

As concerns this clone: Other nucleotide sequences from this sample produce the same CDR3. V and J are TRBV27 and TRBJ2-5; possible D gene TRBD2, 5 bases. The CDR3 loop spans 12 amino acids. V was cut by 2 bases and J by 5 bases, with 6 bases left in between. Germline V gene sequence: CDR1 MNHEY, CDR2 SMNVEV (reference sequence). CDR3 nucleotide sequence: TGTGCCAGCAGTTTAACGGGGGAGACCCAGTACTTC. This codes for CASSLTGETQYF.

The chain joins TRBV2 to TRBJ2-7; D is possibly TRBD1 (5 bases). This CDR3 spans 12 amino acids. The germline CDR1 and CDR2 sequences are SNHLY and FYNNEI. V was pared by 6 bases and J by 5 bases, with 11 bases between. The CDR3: CASRAGSHEQYF. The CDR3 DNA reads TGTGCCAGCAGGGCAGGGTCCCACGAGCAGTACTTC.

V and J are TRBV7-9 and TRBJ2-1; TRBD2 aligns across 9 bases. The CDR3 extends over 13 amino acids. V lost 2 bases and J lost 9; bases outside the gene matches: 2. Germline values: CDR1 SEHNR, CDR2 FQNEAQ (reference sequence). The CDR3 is CASSLIAGVEQFF. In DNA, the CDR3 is TGTGCCAGCAGCTTAATAGCGGGAGTTGAGCAGTTCTTC.

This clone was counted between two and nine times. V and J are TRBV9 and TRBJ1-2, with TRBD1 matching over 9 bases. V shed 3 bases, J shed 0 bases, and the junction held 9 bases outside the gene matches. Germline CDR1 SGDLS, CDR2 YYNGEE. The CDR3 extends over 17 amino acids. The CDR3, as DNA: TGTGCCAGCAGCGGAGGAACAGGGGGCGCGGCTAACTATGGCTACACCTTC. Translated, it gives CASSGGTGGAANYGYTF.

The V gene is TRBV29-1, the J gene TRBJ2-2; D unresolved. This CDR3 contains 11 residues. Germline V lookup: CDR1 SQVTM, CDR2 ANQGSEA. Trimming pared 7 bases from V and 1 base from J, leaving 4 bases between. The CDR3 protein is CSAGNTGELFF. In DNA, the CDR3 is TGCAGCGCCGGGAACACCGGGGAGCTGTTTTTT.

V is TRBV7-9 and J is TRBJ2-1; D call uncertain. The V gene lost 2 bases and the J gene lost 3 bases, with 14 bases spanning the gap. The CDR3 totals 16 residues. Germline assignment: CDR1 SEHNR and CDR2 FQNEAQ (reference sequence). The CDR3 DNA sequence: TGTGCCAGCAGCTTATTTTTGGGCCCGGACTACAATGAGCAGTTCTTC. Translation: CASSLFLGPDYNEQFF.

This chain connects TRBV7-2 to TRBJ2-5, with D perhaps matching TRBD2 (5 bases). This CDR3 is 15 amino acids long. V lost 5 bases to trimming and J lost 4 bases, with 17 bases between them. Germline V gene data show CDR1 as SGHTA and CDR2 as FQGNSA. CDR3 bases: TGTGCCAGCAGCGTGTCCGGGAATGGGTTAGAGACCCAGTACTTC. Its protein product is CASSVSGNGLETQYF. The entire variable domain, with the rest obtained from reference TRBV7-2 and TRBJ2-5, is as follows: GAGVSQSPSNKVTEKGKDVELRCDPISGHTALYWYRQSLGQGLEFLIYFQGNSAPDKSGLPSDRFSAERTGGSVSTLTIQRTQQEDSAVYLCASSVSGNGLETQYFGPGTRLLVL.

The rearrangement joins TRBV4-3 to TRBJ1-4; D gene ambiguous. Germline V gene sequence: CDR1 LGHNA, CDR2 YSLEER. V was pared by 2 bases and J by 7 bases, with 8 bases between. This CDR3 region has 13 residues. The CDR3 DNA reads TGCGCCAGCAGCCAATTGACGGGTGAAAAACTGTTTTTT. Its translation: CASSQLTGEKLFF.

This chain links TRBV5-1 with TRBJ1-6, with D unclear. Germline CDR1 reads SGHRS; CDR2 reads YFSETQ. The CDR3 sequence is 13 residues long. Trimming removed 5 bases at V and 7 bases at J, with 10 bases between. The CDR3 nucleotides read TGCGCCAGCAGAATTGGGGAGAATTCACCCCTCCACTTT. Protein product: CASRIGENSPLHF.

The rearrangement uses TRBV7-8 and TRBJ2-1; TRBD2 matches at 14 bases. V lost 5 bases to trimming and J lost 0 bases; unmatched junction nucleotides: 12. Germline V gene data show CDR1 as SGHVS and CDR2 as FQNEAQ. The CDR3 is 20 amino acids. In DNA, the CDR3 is TGTGCCAGCAGCCACCAGACTAGCGGGGGGGAAGAGAGCTCCTACAATGAGCAGTTCTTC. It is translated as CASSHQTSGGEESSYNEQFF.

For the CDR3, the DNA is TGTGCCAGCAGTGGGTGGGGGGTCGATTACTACGAGCAGTACTTC. Translated, it gives CASSGWGVDYYEQYF. This sequence joins TRBV6-1 and TRBJ2-5, with a tentative D call TRBD2 (6 bases). The DNA matches TRBJ2-7 better at its end, which makes the J call doubtful. Germline CDR1 and CDR2: MNHNS and SASEGT. CDR3 size: 15 residues.

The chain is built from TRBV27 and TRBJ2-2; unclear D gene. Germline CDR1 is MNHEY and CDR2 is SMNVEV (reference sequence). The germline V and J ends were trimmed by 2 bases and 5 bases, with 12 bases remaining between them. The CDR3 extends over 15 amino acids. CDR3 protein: CASSLGPGGTGELFF. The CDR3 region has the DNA TGTGCCAGCAGTTTAGGTCCGGGTGGGACCGGGGAGCTGTTTTTT.

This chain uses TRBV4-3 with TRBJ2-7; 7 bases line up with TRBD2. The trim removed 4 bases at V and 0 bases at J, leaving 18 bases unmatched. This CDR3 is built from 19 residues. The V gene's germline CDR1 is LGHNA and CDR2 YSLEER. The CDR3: CASSPKHPRGGTISYEQYF. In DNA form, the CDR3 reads TGCGCCAGCAGCCCCAAACATCCACGGGGTGGGACTATCTCCTACGAGCAGTACTTC.

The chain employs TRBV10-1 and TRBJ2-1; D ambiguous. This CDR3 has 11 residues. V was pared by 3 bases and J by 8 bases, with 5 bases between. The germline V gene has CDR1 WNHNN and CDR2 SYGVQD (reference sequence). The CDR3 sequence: CASSDFDEQFF. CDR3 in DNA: TGCGCCAGCAGTGATTTCGATGAGCAGTTCTTC.

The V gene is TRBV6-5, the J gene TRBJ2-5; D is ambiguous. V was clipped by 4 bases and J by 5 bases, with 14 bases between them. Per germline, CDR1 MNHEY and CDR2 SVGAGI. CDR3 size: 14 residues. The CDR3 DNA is TGTGCCAGCAGTTCCCTTTTAGGAGTCGAGACCCAGTACTTC. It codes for CASSSLLGVETQYF.

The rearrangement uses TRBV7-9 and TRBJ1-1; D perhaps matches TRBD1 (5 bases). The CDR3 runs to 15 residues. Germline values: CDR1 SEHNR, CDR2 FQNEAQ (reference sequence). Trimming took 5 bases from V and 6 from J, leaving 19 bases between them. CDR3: CASSVDGHQFAEAFF. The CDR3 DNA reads TGTGCCAGCAGCGTAGACGGACACCAGTTCGCTGAAGCTTTCTTT.

CDR3 amino acids: CASSLQGPGNTIYF. In DNA form, the CDR3 reads TGTGCCAGCAGCCTACAGGGACCTGGAAACACCATATATTTT. The chain joins TRBV27 to TRBJ1-3, with D perhaps TRBD1 (6 bases). Germline values: CDR1 MNHEY, CDR2 SMNVEV (reference sequence). The germline V and J ends were trimmed by 6 bases and 2 bases, with 11 bases remaining between them. CDR3 length equals 14 residues.

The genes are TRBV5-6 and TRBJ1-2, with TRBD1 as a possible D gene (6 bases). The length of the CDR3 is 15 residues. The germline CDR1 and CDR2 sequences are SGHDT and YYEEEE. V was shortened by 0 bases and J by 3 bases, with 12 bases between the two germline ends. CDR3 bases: TGTGCCAGCAGCTTGGTCGGACAGCAATACTATGGCTACACCTTC. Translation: CASSLVGQQYYGYTF.

The DNA for the CDR3 is TGCGCCAGCAGCCAAGTCGGGACTAGCGGCTACCCCACCAATGAGCAGTTCTTC. Protein sequence: CASSQVGTSGYPTNEQFF. This chain connects TRBV4-3 to TRBJ2-1, with 11 positions matching TRBD2. Germline V gene sequence: CDR1 LGHNA, CDR2 YSLEER. This CDR3 is 18 amino acids long. Trimming removed 1 base from V and 6 bases from J; junction bases left unmatched: 11.

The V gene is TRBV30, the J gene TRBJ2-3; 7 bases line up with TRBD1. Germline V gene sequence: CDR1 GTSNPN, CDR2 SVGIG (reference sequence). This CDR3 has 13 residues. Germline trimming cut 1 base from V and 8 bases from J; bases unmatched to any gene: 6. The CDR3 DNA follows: TGTGCCTGGAGTGGAGTAGGGGGCTTTACGCAGTATTTT. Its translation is CAWSGVGGFTQYF.

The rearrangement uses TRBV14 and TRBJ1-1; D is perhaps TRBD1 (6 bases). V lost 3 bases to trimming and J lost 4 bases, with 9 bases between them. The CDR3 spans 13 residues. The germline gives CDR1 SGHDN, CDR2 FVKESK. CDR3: CASSQAGATEAFF. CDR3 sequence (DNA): TGTGCCAGCAGCCAGGCAGGGGCCACTGAAGCTTTCTTT.

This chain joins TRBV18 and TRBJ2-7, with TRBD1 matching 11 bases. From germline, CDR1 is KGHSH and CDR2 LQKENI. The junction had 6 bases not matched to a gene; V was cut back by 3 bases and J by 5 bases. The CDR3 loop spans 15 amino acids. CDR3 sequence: CASSPLGQGDDEQYF. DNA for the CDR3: TGTGCCAGCTCACCCCTGGGACAGGGGGATGACGAGCAGTACTTC. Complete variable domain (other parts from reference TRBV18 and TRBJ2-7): NAGVMQNPRHLVRRRGQEARLRCSPMKGHSHVYWYRQLPEEGLKFMVYLQKENIIDESGMPKERFSAEFPKEGPSILRIQQVVRGDSAAYFCASSPLGQGDDEQYFGPGTRLTVT.

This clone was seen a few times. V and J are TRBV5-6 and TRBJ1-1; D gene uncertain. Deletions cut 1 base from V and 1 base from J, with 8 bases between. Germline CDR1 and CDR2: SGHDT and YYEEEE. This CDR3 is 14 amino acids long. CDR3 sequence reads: CASSLLPGNTEAFF. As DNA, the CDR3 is TGTGCCAGCAGCTTGCTTCCGGGGAACACTGAAGCTTTCTTT.

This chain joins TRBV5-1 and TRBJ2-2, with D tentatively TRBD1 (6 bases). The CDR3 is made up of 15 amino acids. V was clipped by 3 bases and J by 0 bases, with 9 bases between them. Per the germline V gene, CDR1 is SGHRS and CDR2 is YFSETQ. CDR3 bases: TGCGCCAGCAGCTCCGGGACAACGAACACCGGGGAGCTGTTTTTT. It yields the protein CASSSGTTNTGELFF.

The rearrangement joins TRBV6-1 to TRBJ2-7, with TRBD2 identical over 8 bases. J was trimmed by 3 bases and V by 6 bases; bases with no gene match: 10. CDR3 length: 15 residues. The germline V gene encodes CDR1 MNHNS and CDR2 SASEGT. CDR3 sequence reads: CASRTWASGLYEQYF. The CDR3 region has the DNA TGTGCCAGCAGGACATGGGCTAGCGGGCTCTACGAGCAGTACTTC.

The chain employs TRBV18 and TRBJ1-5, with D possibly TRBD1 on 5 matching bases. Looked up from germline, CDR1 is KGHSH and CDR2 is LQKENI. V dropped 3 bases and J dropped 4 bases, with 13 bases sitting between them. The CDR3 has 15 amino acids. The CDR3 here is CASSPLRDHNQPQHF. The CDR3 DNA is TGTGCCAGCTCACCCCTCAGGGATCATAATCAGCCCCAGCATTTT.

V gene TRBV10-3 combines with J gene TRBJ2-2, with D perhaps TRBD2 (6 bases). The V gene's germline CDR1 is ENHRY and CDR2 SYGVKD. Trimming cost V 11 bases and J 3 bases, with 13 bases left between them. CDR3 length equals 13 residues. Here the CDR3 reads CAAGGIDTGELFF. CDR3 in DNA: TGTGCCGCCGGGGGTATCGACACCGGGGAGCTGTTTTTT.

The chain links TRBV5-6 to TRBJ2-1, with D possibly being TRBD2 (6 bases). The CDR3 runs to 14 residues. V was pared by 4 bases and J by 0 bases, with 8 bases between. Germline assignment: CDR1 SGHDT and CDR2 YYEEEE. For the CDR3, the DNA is TGTGCCAGCAGCCGTAGCGGCTCCTACAATGAGCAGTTCTTC. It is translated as CASSRSGSYNEQFF.